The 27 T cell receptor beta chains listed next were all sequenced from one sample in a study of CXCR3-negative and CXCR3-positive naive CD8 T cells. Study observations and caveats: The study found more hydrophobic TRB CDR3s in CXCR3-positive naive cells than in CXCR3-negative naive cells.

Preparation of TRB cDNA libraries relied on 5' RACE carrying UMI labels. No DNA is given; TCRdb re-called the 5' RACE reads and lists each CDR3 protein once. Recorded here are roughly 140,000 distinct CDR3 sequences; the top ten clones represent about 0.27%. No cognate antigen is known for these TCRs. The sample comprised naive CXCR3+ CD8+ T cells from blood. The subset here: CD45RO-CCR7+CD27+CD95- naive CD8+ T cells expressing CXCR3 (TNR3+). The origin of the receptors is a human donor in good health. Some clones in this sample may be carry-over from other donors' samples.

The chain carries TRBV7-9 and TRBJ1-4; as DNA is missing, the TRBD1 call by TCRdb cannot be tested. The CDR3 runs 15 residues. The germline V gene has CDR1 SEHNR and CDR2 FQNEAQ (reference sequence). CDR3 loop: CASSRQGKADEKLFF.

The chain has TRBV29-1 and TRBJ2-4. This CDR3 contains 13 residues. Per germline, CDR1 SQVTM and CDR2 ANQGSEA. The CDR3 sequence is CSVGWHPKNIQYF.

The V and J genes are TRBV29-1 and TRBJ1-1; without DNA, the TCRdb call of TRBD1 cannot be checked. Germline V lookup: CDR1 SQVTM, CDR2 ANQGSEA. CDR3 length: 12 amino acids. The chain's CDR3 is CSVEGGGTEAFF.

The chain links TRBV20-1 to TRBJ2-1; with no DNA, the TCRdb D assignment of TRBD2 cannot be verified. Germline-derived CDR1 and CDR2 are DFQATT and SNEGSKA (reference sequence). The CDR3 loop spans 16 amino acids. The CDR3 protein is CSAREPDLSSYNEQFF.

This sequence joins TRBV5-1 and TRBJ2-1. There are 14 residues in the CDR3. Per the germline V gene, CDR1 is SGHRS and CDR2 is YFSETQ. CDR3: CASSAGRYYNEQFF.

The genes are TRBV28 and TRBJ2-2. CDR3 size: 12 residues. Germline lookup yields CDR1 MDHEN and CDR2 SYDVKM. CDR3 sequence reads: CASSSGAGELFF. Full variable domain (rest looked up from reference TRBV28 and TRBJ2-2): DVKVTQSSRYLVKRTGEKVFLECVQDMDHENMFWYRQDPGLGLRLIYFSYDVKMKEKGDIPEGYSVSREKKERFSLILESASTNQTSMYLCASSSGAGELFFGEGSRLTVL.

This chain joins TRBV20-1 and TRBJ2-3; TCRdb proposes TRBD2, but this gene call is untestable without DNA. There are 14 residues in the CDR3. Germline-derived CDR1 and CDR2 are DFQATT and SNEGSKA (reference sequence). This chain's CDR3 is CSARKRGSADTQYF.

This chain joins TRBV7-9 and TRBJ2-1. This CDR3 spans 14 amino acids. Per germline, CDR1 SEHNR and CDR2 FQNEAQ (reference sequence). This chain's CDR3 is CASSRGTTYNEQFF.

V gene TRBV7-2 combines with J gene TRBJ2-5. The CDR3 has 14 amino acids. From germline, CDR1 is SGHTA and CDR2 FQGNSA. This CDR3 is CASSLNVPVETQYF.

This CDR3 is CASSLSGQGFYEQYF. The chain employs TRBV27 and TRBJ2-7; lacking DNA, the TRBD1 call made by TCRdb goes unchecked. This CDR3 contains 15 residues. CDR1 and CDR2 (germline): MNHEY, SMNVEV (reference sequence).

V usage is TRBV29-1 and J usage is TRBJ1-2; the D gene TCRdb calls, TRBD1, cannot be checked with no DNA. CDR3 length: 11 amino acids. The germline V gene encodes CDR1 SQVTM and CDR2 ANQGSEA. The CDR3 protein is CSVRREHGYTF.

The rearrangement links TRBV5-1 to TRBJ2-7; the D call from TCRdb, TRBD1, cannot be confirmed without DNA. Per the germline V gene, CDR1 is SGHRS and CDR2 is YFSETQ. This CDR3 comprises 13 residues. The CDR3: CASSWTGVDEQYF. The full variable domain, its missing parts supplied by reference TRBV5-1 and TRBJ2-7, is KAGVTQTPRYLIKTRGQQVTLSCSPISGHRSVSWYQQTPGQGLQFLFEYFSETQRNKGNFPGRFSGRQFSNSRSEMNVSTLELGDSALYLCASSWTGVDEQYFGPGTRLTVT.

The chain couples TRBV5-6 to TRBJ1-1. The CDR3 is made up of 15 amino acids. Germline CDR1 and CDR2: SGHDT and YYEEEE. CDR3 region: CASSLVETSNTEAFF.

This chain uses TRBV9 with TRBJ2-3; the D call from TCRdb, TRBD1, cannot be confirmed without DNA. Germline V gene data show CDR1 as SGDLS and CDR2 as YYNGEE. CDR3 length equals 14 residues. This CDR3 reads CASSPPQAFDTQYF.

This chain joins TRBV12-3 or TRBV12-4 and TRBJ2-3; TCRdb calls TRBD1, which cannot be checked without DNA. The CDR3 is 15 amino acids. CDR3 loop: CASSFGASGGDTQYF.

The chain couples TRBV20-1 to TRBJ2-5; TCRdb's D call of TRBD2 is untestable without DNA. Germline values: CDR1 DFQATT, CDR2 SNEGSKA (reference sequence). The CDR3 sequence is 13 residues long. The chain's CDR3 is CSAIAGDQETQYF.

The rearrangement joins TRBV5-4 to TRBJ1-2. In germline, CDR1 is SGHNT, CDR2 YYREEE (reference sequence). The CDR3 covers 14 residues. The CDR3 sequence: CASSFDGFAYGYTF. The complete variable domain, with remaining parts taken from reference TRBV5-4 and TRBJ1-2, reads ETGVTQSPTHLIKTRGQQVTLRCSSQSGHNTVSWYQQALGQGPQFIFQYYREEENGRGNFPPRFSGLQFPNYSSELNVNALELDDSALYLCASSFDGFAYGYTFGSGTRLTVV.

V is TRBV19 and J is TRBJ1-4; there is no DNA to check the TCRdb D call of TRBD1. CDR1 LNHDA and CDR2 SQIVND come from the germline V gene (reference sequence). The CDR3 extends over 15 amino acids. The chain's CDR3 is CASSSLEGANEKLFF. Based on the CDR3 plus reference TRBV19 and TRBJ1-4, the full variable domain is DGGITQSPKYLFRKEGQNVTLSCEQNLNHDAMYWYRQDPGQGLRLIYYSQIVNDFQKGDIAEGYSVSREKKESFPLTVTSAQKNPTAFYLCASSSLEGANEKLFFGSGTQLSVL.

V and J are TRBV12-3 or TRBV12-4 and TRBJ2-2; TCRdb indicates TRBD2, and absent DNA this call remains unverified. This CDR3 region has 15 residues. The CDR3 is CASSGTSGVTGELFF.

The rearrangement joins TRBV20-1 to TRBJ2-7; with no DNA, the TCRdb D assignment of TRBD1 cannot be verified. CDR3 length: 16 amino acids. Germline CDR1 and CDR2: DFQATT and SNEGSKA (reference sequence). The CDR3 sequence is CSARDDTGNSPYEQYF.

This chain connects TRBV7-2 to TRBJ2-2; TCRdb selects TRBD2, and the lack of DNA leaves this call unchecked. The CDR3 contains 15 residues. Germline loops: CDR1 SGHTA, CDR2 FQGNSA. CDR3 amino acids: CASSSGTINTGELFF.

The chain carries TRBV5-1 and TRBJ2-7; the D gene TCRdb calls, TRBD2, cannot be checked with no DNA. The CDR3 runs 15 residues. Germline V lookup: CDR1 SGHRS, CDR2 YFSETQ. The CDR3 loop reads CASSLRTSGIHEQYF. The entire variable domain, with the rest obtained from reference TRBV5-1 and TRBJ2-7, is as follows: KAGVTQTPRYLIKTRGQQVTLSCSPISGHRSVSWYQQTPGQGLQFLFEYFSETQRNKGNFPGRFSGRQFSNSRSEMNVSTLELGDSALYLCASSLRTSGIHEQYFGPGTRLTVT.

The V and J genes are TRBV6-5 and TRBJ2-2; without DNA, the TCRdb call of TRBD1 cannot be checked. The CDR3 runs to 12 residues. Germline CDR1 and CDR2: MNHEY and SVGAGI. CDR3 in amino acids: CASREGAGELFF.

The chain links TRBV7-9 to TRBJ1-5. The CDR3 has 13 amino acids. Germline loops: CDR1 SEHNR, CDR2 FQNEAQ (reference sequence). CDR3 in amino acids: CASSPTGFQPQHF.

The CDR3 loop is CAWSVMGIAYEQYF. The rearrangement uses TRBV30 and TRBJ2-7. In germline, CDR1 is GTSNPN, CDR2 SVGIG (reference sequence). This CDR3 has 14 residues.

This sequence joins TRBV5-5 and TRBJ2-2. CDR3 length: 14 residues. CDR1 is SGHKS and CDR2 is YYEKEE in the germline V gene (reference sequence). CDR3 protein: CASNKDPSTGELFF. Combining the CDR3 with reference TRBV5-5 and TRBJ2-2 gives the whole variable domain DAGVTQSPTHLIKTRGQQVTLRCSPISGHKSVSWYQQVLGQGPQFIFQYYEKEERGRGNFPDRFSARQFPNYSSELNVNALLLGDSALYLCASNKDPSTGELFFGEGSRLTVL.

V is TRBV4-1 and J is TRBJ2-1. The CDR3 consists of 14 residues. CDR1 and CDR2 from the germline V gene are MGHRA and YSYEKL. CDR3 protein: CASSLHYTYNEQFF.